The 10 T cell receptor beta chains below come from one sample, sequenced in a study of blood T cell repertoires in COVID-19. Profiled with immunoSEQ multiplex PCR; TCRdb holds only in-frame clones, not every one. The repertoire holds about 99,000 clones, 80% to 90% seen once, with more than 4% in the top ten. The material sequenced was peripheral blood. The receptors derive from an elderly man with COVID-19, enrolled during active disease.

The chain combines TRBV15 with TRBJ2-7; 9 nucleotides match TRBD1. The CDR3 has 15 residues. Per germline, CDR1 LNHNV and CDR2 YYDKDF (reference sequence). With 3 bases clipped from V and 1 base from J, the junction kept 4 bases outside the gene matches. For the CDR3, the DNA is TGTGCCACCAGCAGGGCCGGGACAGGGTCCTACGAGCAGTACTTC. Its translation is CATSRAGTGSYEQYF.

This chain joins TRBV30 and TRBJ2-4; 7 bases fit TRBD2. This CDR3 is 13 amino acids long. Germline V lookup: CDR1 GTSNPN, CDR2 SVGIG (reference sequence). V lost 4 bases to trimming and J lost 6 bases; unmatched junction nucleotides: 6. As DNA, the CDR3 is TGTGCCTGGAAACTAGCGTCTCGAAACATTCAGTACTTC. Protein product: CAWKLASRNIQYF.

The CDR3 loop is CASSLGMRLNTGELFF. The CDR3 DNA is TGTGCCAGCAGCTTAGGAATGCGGCTGAACACCGGGGAGCTGTTTTTT. This rearrangement joins TRBV7-8 to TRBJ2-2; D gene ambiguous. V lost 1 base, J lost 1 base, and 10 bases lay in between. From germline, CDR1 is SGHVS and CDR2 FQNEAQ. The CDR3 has 16 residues.

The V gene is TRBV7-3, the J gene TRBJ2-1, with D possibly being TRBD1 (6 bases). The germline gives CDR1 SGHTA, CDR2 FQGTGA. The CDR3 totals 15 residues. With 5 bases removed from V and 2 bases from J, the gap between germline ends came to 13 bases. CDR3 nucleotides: TGTGCCAGCAGCCCTTGGGACACTACCTACAATGAGCAGTTCTTC. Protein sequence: CASSPWDTTYNEQFF.

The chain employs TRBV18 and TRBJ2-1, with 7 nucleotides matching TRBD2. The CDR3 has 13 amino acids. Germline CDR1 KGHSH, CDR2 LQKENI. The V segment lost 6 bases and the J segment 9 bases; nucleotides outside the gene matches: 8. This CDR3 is CASSPRPGGEQFF. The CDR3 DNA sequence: TGTGCCAGCTCCCCAAGGCCGGGGGGTGAGCAGTTCTTC.

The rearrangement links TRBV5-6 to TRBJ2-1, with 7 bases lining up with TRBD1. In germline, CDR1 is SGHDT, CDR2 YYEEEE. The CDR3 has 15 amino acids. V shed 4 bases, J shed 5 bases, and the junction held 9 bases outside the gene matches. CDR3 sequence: CASSPVGGEHNEQFF. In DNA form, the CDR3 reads TGTGCCAGCAGCCCCGTAGGGGGCGAGCACAATGAGCAGTTCTTC.

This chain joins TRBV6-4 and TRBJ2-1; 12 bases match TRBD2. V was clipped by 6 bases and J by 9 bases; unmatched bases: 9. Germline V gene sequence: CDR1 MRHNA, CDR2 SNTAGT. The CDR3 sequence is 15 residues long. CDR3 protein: CASRALAGGPGEQFF. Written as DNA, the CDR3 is TGTGCCAGCAGAGCGCTAGCGGGAGGGCCGGGTGAGCAGTTCTTC.

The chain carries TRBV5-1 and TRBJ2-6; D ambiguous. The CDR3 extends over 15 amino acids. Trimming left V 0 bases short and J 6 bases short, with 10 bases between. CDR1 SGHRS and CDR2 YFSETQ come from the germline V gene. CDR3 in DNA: TGCGCCAGCAGCTTGGGAGACAATGCGGCCAACGTCCTGACTTTC. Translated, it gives CASSLGDNAANVLTF. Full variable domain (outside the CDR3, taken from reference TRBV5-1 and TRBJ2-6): KAGVTQTPRYLIKTRGQQVTLSCSPISGHRSVSWYQQTPGQGLQFLFEYFSETQRNKGNFPGRFSGRQFSNSRSEMNVSTLELGDSALYLCASSLGDNAANVLTFGAGSRLTVL.

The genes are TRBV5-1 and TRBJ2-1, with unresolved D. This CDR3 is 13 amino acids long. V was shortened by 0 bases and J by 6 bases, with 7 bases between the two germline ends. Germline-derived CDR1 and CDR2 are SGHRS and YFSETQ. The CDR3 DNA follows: TGCGCCAGCAGCTTGGAATCTCGCAATGAGCAGTTCTTC. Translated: CASSLESRNEQFF.

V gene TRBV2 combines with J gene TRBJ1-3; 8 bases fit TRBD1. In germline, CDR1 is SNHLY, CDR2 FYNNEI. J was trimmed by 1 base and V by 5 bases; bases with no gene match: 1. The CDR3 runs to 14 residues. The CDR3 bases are TGTGCCAGCAGTACAGGGGGATCTGGAAACACCATATATTTT. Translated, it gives CASSTGGSGNTIYF.